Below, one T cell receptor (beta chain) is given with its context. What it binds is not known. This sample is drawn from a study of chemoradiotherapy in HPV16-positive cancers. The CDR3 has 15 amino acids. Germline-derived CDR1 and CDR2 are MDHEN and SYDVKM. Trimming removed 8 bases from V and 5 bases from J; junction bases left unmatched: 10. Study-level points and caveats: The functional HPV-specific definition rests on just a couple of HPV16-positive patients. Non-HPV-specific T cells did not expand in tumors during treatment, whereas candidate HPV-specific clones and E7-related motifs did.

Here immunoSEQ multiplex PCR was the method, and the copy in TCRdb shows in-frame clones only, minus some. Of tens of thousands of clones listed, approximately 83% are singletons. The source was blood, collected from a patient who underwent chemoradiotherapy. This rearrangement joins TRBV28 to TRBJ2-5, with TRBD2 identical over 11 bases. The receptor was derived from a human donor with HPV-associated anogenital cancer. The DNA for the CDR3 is TGTGCCAGCTCCCCCCAACTAGCGGGGGTTGAGACCCAGTACTTC. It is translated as CASSPQLAGVETQYF.